The 7 T cell receptor beta chains below were found in one sample sequenced in a study of blood T cell repertoires in COVID-19. The method was immunoSEQ multiplex PCR; TCRdb's version includes in-frame clones alone and lacks a portion of them. The table includes about 140,000 clones, roughly 83% detected once. Specimen: PBMCs or T cells enriched from blood (not recorded which). These receptors were obtained from a man between 65 and 85 years old who had been exposed to COVID-19.

The chain links TRBV6-5 to TRBJ2-7; TRBD1 matches at 12 bases. CDR1 is MNHEY, CDR2 SVGAGI, per germline. The CDR3 sequence is 15 residues long. V lost 7 bases to trimming and J lost 5 bases; unmatched junction nucleotides: 9. The CDR3 here is CASTEPGQGAHEQYF. CDR3 in DNA: TGTGCCAGCACCGAACCGGGACAGGGGGCCCACGAGCAGTACTTC.

The rearrangement joins TRBV19 to TRBJ1-5; 8 nucleotides line up with TRBD1. Unmatched junction bases numbered 9, after V lost 4 bases and J lost 7 bases. This CDR3 contains 15 residues. The germline gives CDR1 LNHDA, CDR2 SQIVND (reference sequence). Written as DNA, the CDR3 is TGTGCCAGTAGTAAGGCAGGGGGCTTCGGACAGCCCCAGCATTTT. Encoded protein: CASSKAGGFGQPQHF.

The V call is TRBV10-3, the J call TRBJ1-1; D not certain. The CDR3 is 15 amino acids. Germline V gives CDR1 ENHRY, CDR2 SYGVKD. V was clipped by 0 bases and J by 1 base, with 9 bases between them. The CDR3, as DNA: TGTGCCATCAGTGAGTCTGGAGATGGGAACACTGAAGCTTTCTTT. Its protein is CAISESGDGNTEAFF.

The chain combines TRBV7-8 with TRBJ1-1, with D possibly matching TRBD1 (5 bases). The V gene's germline CDR1 is SGHVS and CDR2 FQNEAQ. Trimming stripped 3 bases from V and 4 bases from J, with 18 bases between. The CDR3 sequence is 16 residues long. The CDR3 sequence: CASSLRQGVRSTEAFF. The CDR3 DNA reads as TGTGCCAGCAGCTTGAGGCAGGGTGTTAGGAGCACTGAAGCTTTCTTT.

This chain joins TRBV18 and TRBJ1-1; 9 nucleotides align to TRBD1. Germline V gene sequence: CDR1 KGHSH, CDR2 LQKENI. Trimming took 6 bases from V and 7 from J; bases not matched to a gene: 6. The CDR3 has 13 amino acids. The CDR3 sequence: CASSLGQGVEAFF. In nucleotides, the CDR3 is TGTGCCAGCTCGCTGGGACAGGGCGTTGAAGCTTTCTTT.

The CDR3 protein is CASSLDPGQRNYGYTF. The CDR3 bases are TGCGCCAGCAGCTTGGATCCGGGACAGCGAAACTATGGCTACACCTTC. This chain joins TRBV5-1 and TRBJ1-2; 7 bases agree with TRBD1. Per the germline V gene, CDR1 is SGHRS and CDR2 is YFSETQ. V shed 0 bases and J 2 bases; nucleotides not matched to a gene: 7. This CDR3 comprises 16 residues.

The chain has TRBV7-8 and TRBJ2-7; D remains unclear. The V end was cut by 3 bases, the J end by 1 base, with 7 bases between. The CDR3 extends over 13 amino acids. Germline CDR1 is SGHVS and CDR2 is FQNEAQ. CDR3 nucleotides: TGTGCCAGCAGCTTGGCAGGTTCCTACGAGCAGTACTTC. This gives the protein CASSLAGSYEQYF.